This T cell receptor beta chain was observed in a study of blood T cell repertoires in COVID-19. Turning to the study itself: The United States, Italy and Spain provided the acute and convalescent COVID-19 samples. T cells, B-cell-depleted T cells, or PBMCs supplied cDNA or gDNA.

The germline CDR1 and CDR2 sequences are SGHKS and YYEKEE (reference sequence). CDR3 length: 15 amino acids. V was pared by 4 bases and J by 5 bases, with 16 bases between. Original processing methods: The authors estimated nucleated cell counts from reference gene primer amplification. Sequencing was performed with immunoSEQ multiplex PCR; in TCRdb, only in-frame clones are kept and a portion is missing. The V and J calls and clone size are taken from that table; D and trimming were inferred from the DNA. The data hold more than 250,000 clones, with 80% to 90% observed a single time. The sequence was obtained from a woman in her fifties or sixties with acute or convalescent COVID-19. The J gene is TRBJ2-1, the V gene TRBV5-5; D gene uncertain. The sequencing input was peripheral blood. The CDR3 sequence: CASSGLLPFDNEQFF. CDR3 coding DNA: TGTGCCAGCAGCGGGCTCCTACCGTTCGACAATGAGCAGTTCTTC.